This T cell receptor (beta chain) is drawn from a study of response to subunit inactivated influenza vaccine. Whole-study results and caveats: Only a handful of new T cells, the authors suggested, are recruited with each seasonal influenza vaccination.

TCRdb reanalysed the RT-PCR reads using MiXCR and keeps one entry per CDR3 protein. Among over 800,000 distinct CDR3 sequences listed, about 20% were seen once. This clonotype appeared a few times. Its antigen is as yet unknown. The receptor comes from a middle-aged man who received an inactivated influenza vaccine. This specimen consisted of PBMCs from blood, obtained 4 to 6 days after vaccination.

The DNA for the CDR3 is TGTGCCAGCAGCTTAGCAGGACAGGGATTCCAAGAGACCCAGTACTTC. This translates into CASSLAGQGFQETQYF. The rearrangement links TRBV7-2 to TRBJ2-5, with 8 bases that match TRBD1. The CDR3 consists of 16 residues. The V gene end was trimmed by 0 bases and the J gene end by 1 base; junction bases not matched to a gene: 4. Germline assignment: CDR1 SGHTA and CDR2 FQGNSA.